What follows is one TCR beta chain and its context. Here immunoSEQ multiplex PCR was the method, and the copy in TCRdb shows in-frame clones only, minus some. The sample has 250,000 to 400,000 clones; roughly 84% are singletons. This specimen belongs to a study of blood T cell repertoires in COVID-19. The TCR comes from a man aged 50 to 60 with active or convalescent COVID-19. The specimen sequenced was peripheral blood.

CDR3 sequence reads: CASSFQMWSGNYNEQFF. CDR3 nucleotide sequence: TGCGCCAGCAGCTTCCAAATGTGGAGCGGGAACTACAATGAGCAGTTCTTC. This chain connects TRBV5-1 to TRBJ2-1, with TRBD2 identical over 7 bases. Germline V gives CDR1 SGHRS, CDR2 YFSETQ. With V trimmed by 2 bases and J by 3 bases, 11 bases remained unmatched. This CDR3 has 17 residues. Full variable domain (remainder filled in from reference TRBV5-1 and TRBJ2-1): KAGVTQTPRYLIKTRGQQVTLSCSPISGHRSVSWYQQTPGQGLQFLFEYFSETQRNKGNFPGRFSGRQFSNSRSEMNVSTLELGDSALYLCASSFQMWSGNYNEQFFGPGTRLTVL.